This T cell receptor beta chain was found in a study of blood T cell repertoires in COVID-19. This CDR3 comprises 13 residues. Germline V lookup: CDR1 SEHNR, CDR2 FQNEAQ (reference sequence). V lost 0 bases, J lost 2 bases, and 4 bases lay in between. Repertoires were generated with immunoSEQ multiplex PCR, while TCRdb's copy carries only in-frame clones and drops some. The table shows 200,000 to 250,000 clones, with around nine tenths occurring only once. The chain is built from TRBV7-9 and TRBJ1-2; no clear D. Material: peripheral blood. The receptor's source is a woman aged 60-75 years with acute or convalescent COVID-19. The CDR3 loop is CASSLAGNYGYTF. The CDR3 DNA is TGTGCCAGCAGCTTAGCGGGCAACTATGGCTACACCTTC.